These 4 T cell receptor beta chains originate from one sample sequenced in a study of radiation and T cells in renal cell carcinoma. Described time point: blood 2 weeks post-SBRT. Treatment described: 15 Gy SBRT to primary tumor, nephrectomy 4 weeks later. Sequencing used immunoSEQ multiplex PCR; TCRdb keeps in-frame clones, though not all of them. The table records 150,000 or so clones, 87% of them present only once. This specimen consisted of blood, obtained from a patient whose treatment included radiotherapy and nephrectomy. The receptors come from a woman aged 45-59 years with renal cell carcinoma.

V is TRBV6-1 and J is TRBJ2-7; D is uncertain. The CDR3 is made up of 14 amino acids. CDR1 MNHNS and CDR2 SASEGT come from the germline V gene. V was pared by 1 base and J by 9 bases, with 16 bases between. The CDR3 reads CASSEGPLFETQYF. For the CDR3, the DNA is TGTGCCAGCAGTGAAGGACCTCTGTTTGAGACGCAGTACTTC.

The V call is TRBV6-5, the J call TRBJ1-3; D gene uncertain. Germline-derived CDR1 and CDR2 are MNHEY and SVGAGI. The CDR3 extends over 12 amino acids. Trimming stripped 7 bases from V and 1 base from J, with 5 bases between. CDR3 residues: CASKSSGNTIYF. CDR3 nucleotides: TGTGCCAGCAAAAGTTCTGGAAACACCATATATTTT.

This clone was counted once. CDR3 bases: TGCGCCAGCAGCCACCAAACCGGAGGTAGGACCTTC. The encoded protein is CASSHQTGGRTF. The V call is TRBV4-1, the J call TRBJ1-2; D unresolved. The length of the CDR3 is 12 residues. V lost 3 bases to trimming and J lost 14 bases, with 16 bases between them. Germline-derived CDR1 and CDR2 are MGHRA and YSYEKL.

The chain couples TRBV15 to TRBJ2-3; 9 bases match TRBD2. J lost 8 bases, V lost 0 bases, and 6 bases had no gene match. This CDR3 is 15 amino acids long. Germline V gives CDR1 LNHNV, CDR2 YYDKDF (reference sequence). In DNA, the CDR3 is TGTGCCACCAGCAGAGACCTAGCGGGGAGGCGTACGCAGTATTTT. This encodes CATSRDLAGRRTQYF.